The 25 T cell receptor beta chains in this list originate from one sample, sequenced in a study of blood T cell repertoires in COVID-19. TCRdb's copy holds only in-frame clones and misses some; the assay was immunoSEQ multiplex PCR. The data show around 330,000 clones, around nine tenths seen once. The sample taken for sequencing was PBMCs or T cells enriched from blood (not recorded which). These receptors came from a man aged 55 to 70 who had recovered from COVID-19.

V gene TRBV2 combines with J gene TRBJ1-6, with TRBD1 as a possible D gene (6 bases). Trimming left V 4 bases short and J 0 bases short, with 10 bases between. Germline V gene lookup returns CDR1 SNHLY and CDR2 FYNNEI. This CDR3 has 16 amino acids. This CDR3 is CASSAGGRSYNSPLHF. The CDR3 DNA is TGTGCCAGCAGTGCGGGGGGGCGCTCCTATAATTCACCCCTCCACTTT.

The J gene is TRBJ2-2, the V gene TRBV7-8, with 7 nucleotides matching TRBD2. The V gene end was trimmed by 2 bases and the J gene end by 3 bases; junction bases not matched to a gene: 3. The germline CDR1 and CDR2 sequences are SGHVS and FQNEAQ. The CDR3 totals 15 residues. The CDR3 loop reads CASSLKAGYTGELFF. The CDR3, as DNA: TGTGCCAGCAGCTTAAAAGCGGGATACACCGGGGAGCTGTTTTTT. Full variable domain (outside the CDR3, taken from reference TRBV7-8 and TRBJ2-2): GAGVSQSPRYKVAKRGQDVALRCDPISGHVSLFWYQQALGQGPEFLTYFQNEAQLDKSGLPSDRFFAERPEGSVSTLKIQRTQQEDSAVYLCASSLKAGYTGELFFGEGSRLTVL.

The chain combines TRBV5-4 with TRBJ2-5; 7 positions match TRBD2. Germline-derived CDR1 and CDR2 are SGHNT and YYREEE (reference sequence). The CDR3 has 14 residues. V shed 0 bases and J 5 bases; nucleotides not matched to a gene: 4. The chain's CDR3 is CASSLDWGGETQYF. The DNA for the CDR3 is TGTGCCAGCAGCTTGGACTGGGGAGGGGAGACCCAGTACTTC. The whole variable domain, filled in from reference TRBV5-4 and TRBJ2-5, reads ETGVTQSPTHLIKTRGQQVTLRCSSQSGHNTVSWYQQALGQGPQFIFQYYREEENGRGNFPPRFSGLQFPNYSSELNVNALELDDSALYLCASSLDWGGETQYFGPGTRLLVL.

The V call is TRBV11-2, the J call TRBJ1-1, with 11 nucleotides matching TRBD1. The junction had 5 bases not matched to a gene; V was cut back by 5 bases and J by 9 bases. CDR3 length: 13 amino acids. CDR1 and CDR2 (germline): SGHAT, FQNNGV. The DNA of the CDR3 is TGTGCCAGCAGCCCGGGGACAGGGGGTAAAGCTTTCTTT. It translates to CASSPGTGGKAFF.

The rearrangement joins TRBV18 to TRBJ2-7, with 11 nucleotides matching TRBD2. Germline V gene sequence: CDR1 KGHSH, CDR2 LQKENI. V gave up 0 bases and J gave up 4 bases; unmatched junction bases: 8. The length of the CDR3 is 17 residues. The CDR3 here is CASSPPGSSGRQYEQYF. Written as DNA, the CDR3 is TGTGCCAGCTCACCACCGGGGTCTAGCGGGAGGCAATACGAGCAGTACTTC.

The rearrangement links TRBV3-1 (or the pseudogene TRBV3-2) to TRBJ2-5, with TRBD1 as a possible D gene (5 bases). The CDR3 spans 15 residues. V dropped 1 base and J dropped 7 bases, with 16 bases sitting between them. Germline values: CDR1 LGHDT, CDR2 YNNKEL (reference sequence). This CDR3 is CASSQGTFWIGTQYF. CDR3 bases: TGTGCCAGCAGCCAAGGGACATTCTGGATCGGGACCCAGTACTTC.

This clone was counted once. V is TRBV4-3 and J is TRBJ1-5; maybe TRBD1 (6 bases). Trimming removed 2 bases at V and 9 bases at J, with 14 bases between. This CDR3 region has 14 residues. In germline, CDR1 is LGHNA, CDR2 YSLEER. CDR3: CASSQLTGIGPQHF. The CDR3 DNA reads as TGCGCCAGCAGCCAACTCACAGGGATTGGGCCCCAGCATTTT.

The V gene is TRBV28, the J gene TRBJ2-5; a possible D gene is TRBD1 (6 bases). Between the trimmed V and J ends, which lost 5 bases and 6 bases, there was a span of 19 bases. The CDR3 totals 15 residues. Germline values: CDR1 MDHEN, CDR2 SYDVKM. In DNA, the CDR3 is TGTGCCAGCAGTCCCAGTCTACAGGGTTTGCAGACCCAGTACTTC. Protein sequence: CASSPSLQGLQTQYF.

The chain employs TRBV23-1 and TRBJ2-7, with 8 bases aligning to TRBD1. TRBV23-1 qualifies as an ORF whose function is uncertain. CDR3 length: 14 residues. V lost 0 bases to trimming and J lost 5 bases; unmatched junction nucleotides: 3. The CDR3 protein is CASSQSKDRDEQYF. In DNA form, the CDR3 reads TGCGCCAGCAGTCAATCAAAGGACAGGGACGAGCAGTACTTC.

The gene calls are TRBV7-9 and TRBJ1-1; D is undetermined. Trimming took off 0 bases at V and 5 bases at J, with 13 bases between the two ends. CDR1 is SEHNR and CDR2 is FQNEAQ in the germline V gene (reference sequence). The CDR3 runs to 15 residues. CDR3 sequence (DNA): TGTGCCAGCAGCTTAGCGATTCGATCGGGGACTGAAGCTTTCTTT. Residues: CASSLAIRSGTEAFF.

This chain joins TRBV28 and TRBJ1-5, with D hard to call. Germline CDR1 reads MDHEN; CDR2 reads SYDVKM. The ends were cut back, 6 bases at V and 2 bases at J, with 20 bases in the middle. The CDR3 is 17 residues long. Here the CDR3 DNA reads TGTGCCAGCAGCTTCCTTTCGGAGGCGGAGGGCAATCAGCCCCAGCATTTT. Translation gives CASSFLSEAEGNQPQHF.

This clone was counted a few times. The CDR3 region has the DNA TGCAGCCCCTTCCTATCCCGGTTGAACACTGAAGCTTTCTTT. The encoded protein is CSPFLSRLNTEAFF. The gene calls are TRBV29-1 and TRBJ1-1; D is ambiguous. Germline-derived CDR1 and CDR2 are SQVTM and ANQGSEA. Trimming removed 8 bases at V and 0 bases at J, with 16 bases between. The CDR3 sequence is 14 residues long.

This sequence joins TRBV5-1 and TRBJ2-7; 9 positions match TRBD2. With 4 bases clipped from V and 0 bases from J, the junction kept 8 bases outside the gene matches. This CDR3 is built from 16 residues. In germline, CDR1 is SGHRS, CDR2 YFSETQ. The DNA of the CDR3 is TGCGCCAGCAGCCCCTGGACTAGCGAATTCTCCTACGAGCAGTACTTC. Protein sequence: CASSPWTSEFSYEQYF.

V usage is TRBV28 and J usage is TRBJ1-1; D is unresolved. Trimming left V 8 bases short and J 0 bases short, with 16 bases between. This CDR3 region has 15 residues. Per the germline V gene, CDR1 is MDHEN and CDR2 is SYDVKM. CDR3 DNA: TGTGCCAGCGGGAGGAGCTCCCCGTTGAACACTGAAGCTTTCTTT. The encoded protein is CASGRSSPLNTEAFF.

V usage is TRBV11-2 and J usage is TRBJ2-7; D not certain. V gave up 4 bases and J gave up 3 bases, with 10 bases separating them. The CDR3 sequence is 13 residues long. Germline V gene lookup returns CDR1 SGHAT and CDR2 FQNNGV. The DNA for the CDR3 is TGTGCCAGCAGCTCCAATTTCATCTACGAGCAGTACTTC. Translation gives CASSSNFIYEQYF. Filled out from reference TRBV11-2 and TRBJ2-7, the complete variable domain reads EAGVAQSPRYKIIEKRQSVAFWCNPISGHATLYWYQQILGQGPKLLIQFQNNGVVDDSQLPKDRFSAERLKGVDSTLKIQPAKLEDSAVYLCASSSNFIYEQYFGPGTRLTVT.

This clone was counted once. CDR3 nucleotides: TGCAGTGCTAGTGGGGGCGAAGACTATGGCTACACCTTC. This codes for CSASGGEDYGYTF. This chain uses TRBV20-1 with TRBJ1-2; D is possibly TRBD1 (6 bases). CDR3 size: 13 residues. Germline lookup yields CDR1 DFQATT and CDR2 SNEGSKA (reference sequence). Trimming pared 3 bases from V and 3 bases from J, leaving 11 bases between.

V usage is TRBV4-2 and J usage is TRBJ2-1; the match to TRBD2 covers 7 bases. The CDR3 has 16 residues. Trimming took 0 bases from V and 2 from J; bases not matched to a gene: 4. The germline gives CDR1 LGHNA, CDR2 YNFKEQ. The CDR3 nucleotides read TGTGCCAGCAGCCAAGAACCGGGACTACCCTACAATGAGCAGTTCTTC. It encodes CASSQEPGLPYNEQFF.

This clone was counted a single time. A clone one base away is much larger, so this may be a read error. CDR3 in DNA: TGTGCCAGCAGTCCAACAGGGGCTGGGGCCAACGTCCTGACTTTC. This gives the protein CASSPTGAGANVLTF. J is TRBJ2-6 and V is TRBV27; 7 bases fit TRBD1. This CDR3 has 15 residues. Germline values: CDR1 MNHEY, CDR2 SMNVEV (reference sequence). The V segment lost 5 bases and the J segment 2 bases; nucleotides outside the gene matches: 3.

The chain carries TRBV7-2 and TRBJ2-7; 11 nucleotides align to TRBD2. Germline-derived CDR1 and CDR2 are SGHTA and FQGNSA. V shed 7 bases, J shed 3 bases, and the junction held 11 bases outside the gene matches. The CDR3 extends over 16 amino acids. The CDR3 spells CASNPGTSGANYEQYF. CDR3 sequence (DNA): TGTGCCAGCAACCCCGGGACTAGCGGAGCCAACTACGAGCAGTACTTC.

The gene calls are TRBV19 and TRBJ1-4, with D possibly TRBD1 on 5 matching bases. The CDR3 is made up of 14 amino acids. Germline loops: CDR1 LNHDA, CDR2 SQIVND (reference sequence). The V end was cut by 7 bases, the J end by 5 bases, with 14 bases between. CDR3 in DNA: TGTGCCAGTAACCACCCGACAGTAAATGAAAAACTGTTTTTT. It yields the protein CASNHPTVNEKLFF. Supplemented by reference TRBV19 and TRBJ1-4, the full variable domain reads DGGITQSPKYLFRKEGQNVTLSCEQNLNHDAMYWYRQDPGQGLRLIYYSQIVNDFQKGDIAEGYSVSREKKESFPLTVTSAQKNPTAFYLCASNHPTVNEKLFFGSGTQLSVL.

V and J are TRBV2 and TRBJ1-6, with TRBD1 as a possible D gene (6 bases). Looked up from germline, CDR1 is SNHLY and CDR2 is FYNNEI. V was cut by 5 bases and J by 5 bases, with 13 bases left in between. The CDR3 has 15 residues. This CDR3 is CASSPRGGDNSPLHF. For the CDR3, the DNA is TGTGCCAGCAGTCCCCGCGGGGGCGATAATTCACCCCTCCACTTT.

This clone turned up a few times. The chain combines TRBV5-1 with TRBJ1-5, with 9 bases lining up with TRBD1. CDR1 SGHRS and CDR2 YFSETQ come from the germline V gene. The CDR3 covers 15 residues. With V trimmed by 0 bases and J by 5 bases, 3 bases remained unmatched. The CDR3 here is CASSLDGQGYQPQHF. In DNA, the CDR3 is TGCGCCAGCAGCTTGGATGGACAGGGGTATCAGCCCCAGCATTTT.

CDR3 loop: CASSSARDSYNEQFF. Here the CDR3 DNA reads TGTGCCAGCAGCTCAGCCCGGGACAGCTACAATGAGCAGTTCTTC. The chain couples TRBV7-9 to TRBJ2-1, with 7 bases fitting TRBD1. V was clipped by 4 bases and J by 3 bases; unmatched bases: 6. This CDR3 region has 15 residues. Germline assignment: CDR1 SEHNR and CDR2 FQNEAQ (reference sequence).

The chain links TRBV18 to TRBJ1-3, with D perhaps matching TRBD1 (6 bases). CDR1 is KGHSH and CDR2 is LQKENI in the germline V gene. This CDR3 region has 15 residues. V was shortened by 2 bases and J by 2 bases, with 10 bases between the two germline ends. For the CDR3, the DNA is TGTGCCAGCTCACCAGAGCACAGGGCTGGAAACACCATATATTTT. Protein sequence: CASSPEHRAGNTIYF.

The chain recombines TRBV12-3 or TRBV12-4 with TRBJ2-7, with D possibly TRBD1 on 5 matching bases. Trimming took off 1 base at V and 3 bases at J, with 7 bases between the two ends. The CDR3 has 13 residues. CDR3 protein: CASSLGRDYEQYF. The DNA for the CDR3 is TGTGCCAGCAGTTTAGGCAGGGACTACGAGCAGTACTTC.